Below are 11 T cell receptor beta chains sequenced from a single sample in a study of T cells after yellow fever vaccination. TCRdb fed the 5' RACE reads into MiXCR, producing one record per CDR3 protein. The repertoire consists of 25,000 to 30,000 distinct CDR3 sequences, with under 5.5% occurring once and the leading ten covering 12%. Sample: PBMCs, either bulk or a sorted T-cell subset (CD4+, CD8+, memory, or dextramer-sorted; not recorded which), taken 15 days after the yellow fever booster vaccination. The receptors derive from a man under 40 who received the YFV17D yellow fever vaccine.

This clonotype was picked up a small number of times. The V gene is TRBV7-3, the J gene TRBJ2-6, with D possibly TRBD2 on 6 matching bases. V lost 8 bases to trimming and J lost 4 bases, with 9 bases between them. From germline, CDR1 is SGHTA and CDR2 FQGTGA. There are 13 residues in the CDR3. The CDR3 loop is CASREPGANVLTF. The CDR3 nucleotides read TGTGCCAGCCGGGAGCCCGGGGCCAACGTCCTGACTTTC. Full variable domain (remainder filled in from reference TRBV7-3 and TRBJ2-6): GAGVSQTPSNKVTEKGKYVELRCDPISGHTALYWYRQSLGQGPEFLIYFQGTGAADDSGLPNDRFFAVRPEGSVSTLKIQRTERGDSAVYLCASREPGANVLTFGAGSRLTVL.

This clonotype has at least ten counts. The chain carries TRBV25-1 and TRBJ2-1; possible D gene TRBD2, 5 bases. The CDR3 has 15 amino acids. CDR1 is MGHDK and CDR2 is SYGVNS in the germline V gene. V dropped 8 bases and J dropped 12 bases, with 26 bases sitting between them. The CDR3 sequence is CASPLAGVIVFLQFF. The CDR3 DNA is TGTGCCAGCCCGCTGGCCGGGGTCATCGTCTTTCTGCAGTTCTTC.

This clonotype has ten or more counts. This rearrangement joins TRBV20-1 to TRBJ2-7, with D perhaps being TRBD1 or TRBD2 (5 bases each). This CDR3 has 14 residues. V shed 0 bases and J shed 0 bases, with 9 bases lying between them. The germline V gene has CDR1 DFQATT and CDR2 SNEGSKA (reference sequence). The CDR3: CSARDGASSYEQYF. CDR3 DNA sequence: TGCAGTGCTAGAGACGGGGCGAGCTCCTACGAGCAGTACTTC.

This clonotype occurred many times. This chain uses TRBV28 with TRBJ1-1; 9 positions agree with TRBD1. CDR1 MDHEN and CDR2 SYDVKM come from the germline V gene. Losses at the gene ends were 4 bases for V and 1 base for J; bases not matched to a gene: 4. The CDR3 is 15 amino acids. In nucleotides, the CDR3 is TGTGCCAGCAGTTCCGGGGGACAGGGGAACACTGAAGCTTTCTTT. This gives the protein CASSSGGQGNTEAFF.

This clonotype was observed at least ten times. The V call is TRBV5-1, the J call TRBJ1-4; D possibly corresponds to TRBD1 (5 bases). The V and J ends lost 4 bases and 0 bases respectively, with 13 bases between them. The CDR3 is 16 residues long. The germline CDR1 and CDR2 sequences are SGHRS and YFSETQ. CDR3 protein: CASSSLGVTTNEKLFF. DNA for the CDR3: TGCGCCAGCAGCAGTCTGGGGGTTACAACTAATGAAAAACTGTTTTTT.

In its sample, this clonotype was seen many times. The CDR3 bases are TGTGCCACCAGTGATCGTAGCGGGGGAGCCCCGGATACGCAGTATTTT. It yields the protein CATSDRSGGAPDTQYF. V usage is TRBV24-1 and J usage is TRBJ2-3; 9 nucleotides agree with TRBD2. Germline loops: CDR1 KGHDR, CDR2 SFDVKD. This CDR3 region has 16 residues. V trimming: 3 bases; J trimming: 6 bases; junction bases outside the gene matches: 9.

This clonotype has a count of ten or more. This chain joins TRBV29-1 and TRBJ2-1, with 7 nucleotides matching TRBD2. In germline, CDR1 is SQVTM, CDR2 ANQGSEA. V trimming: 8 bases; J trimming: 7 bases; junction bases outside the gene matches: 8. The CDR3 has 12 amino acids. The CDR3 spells CSLGGGANEQFF. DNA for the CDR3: TGCAGCCTCGGGGGAGGGGCGAATGAGCAGTTCTTC.

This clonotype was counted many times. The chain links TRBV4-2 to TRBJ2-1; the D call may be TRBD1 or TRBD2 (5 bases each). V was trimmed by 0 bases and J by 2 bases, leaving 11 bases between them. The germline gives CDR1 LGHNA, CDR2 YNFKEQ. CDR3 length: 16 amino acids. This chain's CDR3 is CASSQDEGSPYNEQFF. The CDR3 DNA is TGTGCCAGCAGCCAAGATGAGGGGTCCCCCTACAATGAGCAGTTCTTC.

In nucleotides, the CDR3 is TGTGCCAGCAGCCTCGGACTTCCCTACGAGCAGTACTTC. Residues: CASSLGLPYEQYF. The chain recombines TRBV5-8 with TRBJ2-7, with D possibly matching TRBD2 (5 bases). V gave up 4 bases and J gave up 2 bases, with 10 bases separating them. The CDR3 loop spans 13 amino acids. The germline CDR1 and CDR2 sequences are SGHTS and YDEGEE. Based on the CDR3 plus reference TRBV5-8 and TRBJ2-7, the full variable domain is EAGVTQSPTHLIKTRGQQATLRCSPISGHTSVYWYQQALGLGLQFLLWYDEGEERNRGNFPPRFSGRQFPNYSSELNVNALELEDSALYLCASSLGLPYEQYFGPGTRLTVT.

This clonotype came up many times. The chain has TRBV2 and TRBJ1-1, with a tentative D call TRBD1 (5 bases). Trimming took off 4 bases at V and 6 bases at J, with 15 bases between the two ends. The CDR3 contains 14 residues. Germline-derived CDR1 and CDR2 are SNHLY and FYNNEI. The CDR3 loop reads CASSGREGSAEAFF. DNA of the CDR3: TGTGCCAGCAGTGGCAGGGAGGGCTCCGCTGAAGCTTTCTTT. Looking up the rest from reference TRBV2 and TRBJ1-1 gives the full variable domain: EPEVTQTPSHQVTQMGQEVILRCVPISNHLYFYWYRQILGQKVEFLVSFYNNEISEKSEIFDDQFSVERPDGSNFTLKIRSTKLEDSAMYFCASSGREGSAEAFFGQGTRLTVV.

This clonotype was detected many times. In DNA form, the CDR3 reads TGCGCCAGCAGCCAAGGGCCGGGACTAGCGGGAGGGCTCGGTGAGCAGTTCTTC. The encoded protein is CASSQGPGLAGGLGEQFF. This chain links TRBV5-1 with TRBJ2-1; TRBD2 agrees at 16 bases. The CDR3 extends over 18 amino acids. Trimming took 4 bases from V and 9 from J; bases not matched to a gene: 13. CDR1 and CDR2 (germline): SGHRS, YFSETQ.